What follows are 17 T cell receptor beta chains derived from one specimen sequenced in a study of cytomegalovirus exposure and HLA in healthy donors. In the PCR, 60 Vbeta and 13 Jbeta primers were used. Produced via immunoSEQ multiplex PCR; TCRdb's table is partial and in-frame only. The table includes about 150,000 clones, 65% to 80% detected once. The sequenced sample consisted of PBMCs. Every receptor here comes from a woman between 40 and 55 years old in good health and CMV-seronegative.

The chain has TRBV6-5 and TRBJ1-2, with TRBD1 matching 7 bases. Germline lookup yields CDR1 MNHEY and CDR2 SVGAGI. The CDR3 is made up of 15 amino acids. With 0 bases clipped from V and 2 bases from J, the junction kept 3 bases outside the gene matches. CDR3 coding DNA: TGTGCCAGCAGTTACTCCGGGACAGTAAACTATGGCTACACCTTC. The encoded protein is CASSYSGTVNYGYTF.

The chain couples TRBV5-1 to TRBJ2-3, with 10 bases lining up with TRBD1. This CDR3 spans 15 amino acids. J was trimmed by 5 bases and V by 2 bases; bases with no gene match: 5. Germline V gene sequence: CDR1 SGHRS, CDR2 YFSETQ. The CDR3, as DNA: TGCGCCAGCAGCTTCAACGGACAGGGGGGAGATACGCAGTATTTT. It is translated as CASSFNGQGGDTQYF.

This clone has more than one count but fewer than ten. The chain links TRBV4-2 to TRBJ2-7; 7 bases map to TRBD2. Germline V gene sequence: CDR1 LGHNA, CDR2 YNFKEQ. Losses at the gene ends were 1 base for V and 5 bases for J; bases not matched to a gene: 5. The CDR3 has 14 residues. The CDR3 loop reads CASSQGLLANEQYF. CDR3 bases: TGTGCCAGCAGCCAAGGGTTACTAGCGAACGAGCAGTACTTC.

The V and J genes are TRBV4-1 and TRBJ2-7; maybe TRBD2 (6 bases). Germline-derived CDR1 and CDR2 are MGHRA and YSYEKL. The CDR3 totals 17 residues. Trimming took off 2 bases at V and 2 bases at J, with 19 bases between the two ends. The DNA of the CDR3 is TGCGCCAGCAGCCAACGCCGGGACTGGAAATCTCCCTACGAGCAGTACTTC. Residues: CASSQRRDWKSPYEQYF.

The chain couples TRBV5-4 to TRBJ1-1; no reliable D call. Germline CDR1 reads SGHNT; CDR2 reads YYREEE (reference sequence). This CDR3 has 13 residues. V was clipped by 4 bases and J by 1 base, with 8 bases between them. Here the CDR3 reads CASSDTANTEAFF. DNA of the CDR3: TGTGCCAGCAGCGATACAGCGAACACTGAAGCTTTCTTT.

The chain uses TRBV6-5 and TRBJ2-7; 10 positions agree with TRBD2. Per the germline V gene, CDR1 is MNHEY and CDR2 is SVGAGI. The CDR3 sequence is 15 residues long. Trimming at V came to 2 bases and at J to 6 bases, leaving 7 bases not matched to a gene. The CDR3 coding sequence is TGTGCCAGCAGTTACCTAGCGGGAGTGAAAGGCGAGCAGTACTTC. Protein product: CASSYLAGVKGEQYF.

The chain couples TRBV6-1 to TRBJ2-7; D possibly corresponds to TRBD1 (6 bases). The germline gives CDR1 MNHNS, CDR2 SASEGT. The CDR3 length is 15 residues. Between the trimmed V and J ends, which lost 8 bases and 4 bases, there was a span of 21 bases. CDR3: CASEPLTGTSYEQYF. The CDR3 coding sequence is TGTGCCAGCGAGCCCCTTACGGGGACATCGTACGAGCAGTACTTC.

The sample holds one count of this clone. CDR3 nucleotides: TGCGCCAGCAGTGAGCGTAGGGGCGAGACCCAGTACTTC. It translates to CASSERRGETQYF. V gene TRBV10-1 combines with J gene TRBJ2-5, with D tentatively TRBD1 (5 bases). This CDR3 comprises 13 residues. Germline loops: CDR1 WNHNN, CDR2 SYGVQD (reference sequence). Trimming cost V 2 bases and J 5 bases, with 9 bases left between them.

CDR3 residues: CASSPQRVYEAFF. As DNA, the CDR3 is TGTGCCAGCAGCCCGCAACGGGTCTATGAAGCTTTCTTT. This chain connects TRBV7-9 to TRBJ1-1; no definite D call. This CDR3 is 13 amino acids long. The germline V gene has CDR1 SEHNR and CDR2 FQNEAQ (reference sequence). The germline V and J ends were trimmed by 5 bases and 7 bases, with 14 bases remaining between them.

The V call is TRBV19, the J call TRBJ2-7; D is unclear. The CDR3 totals 13 residues. Trimming took 8 bases from V and 6 from J, leaving 17 bases between them. The germline CDR1 and CDR2 sequences are LNHDA and SQIVND (reference sequence). This CDR3 reads CASARSGYLEQYF. Here the CDR3 DNA reads TGTGCCAGTGCGAGGAGTGGCTATCTCGAGCAGTACTTC.

DNA of the CDR3: TGTGCCAGCAGCCCACAGTTGGGCAATCAGCCCCAGCATTTT. Encoded protein: CASSPQLGNQPQHF. The V and J genes are TRBV28 and TRBJ1-5; D is undetermined. Germline V CDR1 and CDR2: MDHEN, SYDVKM. V dropped 6 bases and J dropped 2 bases, with 11 bases sitting between them. The CDR3 is made up of 14 amino acids.

The chain joins TRBV11-3 to TRBJ2-7; TRBD1 matches 10 bases. The CDR3 has 15 amino acids. Germline CDR1 reads SGHNT; CDR2 reads YENEEA. The V and J ends lost 5 bases and 3 bases, in that order; junction bases with no gene match: 7. CDR3 amino acids: CASSPGQGGNYEQYF. The DNA of the CDR3 is TGTGCCAGCAGCCCAGGACAGGGGGGCAACTACGAGCAGTACTTC.

CDR3 sequence reads: CASSQAPGLDEQYF. The CDR3 coding sequence is TGCGCCAGCAGCCAAGCGCCAGGTTTGGACGAGCAGTACTTC. The chain combines TRBV4-1 with TRBJ2-7; no definite D call. The V and J ends lost 1 base and 5 bases respectively, with 12 bases between them. The CDR3 loop spans 14 amino acids. Germline V gives CDR1 MGHRA, CDR2 YSYEKL.

DNA of the CDR3: TGCAGCGTTAACCCGACAGGGGGCCTCTTGGGGGGTGGCTACACCTTC. This encodes CSVNPTGGLLGGGYTF. The V gene is TRBV29-1, the J gene TRBJ1-2, with TRBD1 matching over 10 bases. This CDR3 comprises 16 residues. Germline CDR1 reads SQVTM; CDR2 reads ANQGSEA. V shed 5 bases, J shed 7 bases, and the junction held 16 bases outside the gene matches.

This clone appeared once. V gene TRBV5-1 combines with J gene TRBJ1-3; 7 bases fit TRBD1. The germline CDR1 and CDR2 sequences are SGHRS and YFSETQ. V gave up 3 bases and J gave up 2 bases; unmatched junction bases: 2. CDR3 length: 14 residues. As DNA, the CDR3 is TGCGCCAGCAGCTCTCAGGGGGCTGGAAACACCATATATTTT. It encodes CASSSQGAGNTIYF.

The chain has TRBV5-1 and TRBJ2-1, with TRBD2 matching over 13 bases. The junction had 7 bases not matched to a gene; V was cut back by 3 bases and J by 10 bases. CDR1 SGHRS and CDR2 YFSETQ come from the germline V gene. The CDR3 has 15 amino acids. The CDR3 nucleotides read TGCGCCAGCAGCTCAGGACTAGCGGGAGCAGTGGAGCAGTTCTTC. Amino acid sequence: CASSSGLAGAVEQFF.

This chain joins TRBV5-4 and TRBJ2-5; possibly TRBD2 for D (6 bases). The germline V gene has CDR1 SGHNT and CDR2 YYREEE (reference sequence). This CDR3 contains 13 residues. V was cut by 1 base and J by 5 bases, with 9 bases left in between. The CDR3 reads CASSLTGEETQYF. In DNA, the CDR3 is TGTGCCAGCAGCTTGACGGGGGAGGAGACCCAGTACTTC.